What follows describes a single T cell receptor beta chain. Its specificity is unknown. Trimming took 1 base from V and 1 from J, leaving 17 bases between them. CDR1 and CDR2 from the germline V gene are KGHSY and FQNENV. The CDR3 consists of 18 residues. The data are from a study of OX40 agonist ivuxolimab in advanced cancers. The study, taken as a whole, reports: More expanded clones were seen, on average, in CD8+ T cells than in CD4+.

Profiled with immunoSEQ multiplex PCR; TCRdb holds only in-frame clones, not every one. The table has fewer than 25,000 clones, more than 80% seen once. The investigators sampled blood at baseline, at cycle 4 day 1, and at cycle 7 day 1. The sequencing used CD4+ or CD8+ T cells sorted from blood, collected in a trial of the OX40 agonist ivuxolimab. The chain links TRBV16 to TRBJ1-5, with no clear D. The origin of this receptor is an adult with an advanced solid tumor such as melanoma, head and neck, liver or kidney cancer. CDR3 loop: CASSQFPPPGSSNQPQHF. DNA for the CDR3: TGTGCCAGCAGCCAATTTCCCCCCCCAGGCAGCAGCAATCAGCCCCAGCATTTT.